A selection of T cell receptor beta chains follows, all from one sample in a study of shared clonotypes between healthy human individuals. Profiled with immunoSEQ multiplex PCR; TCRdb holds only in-frame clones, not every one. The table includes 950,000 to 1,100,000 clones, around 74% detected once. What was sequenced was memory CD4+ T cells sorted from blood. The receptors shown here come from a man between 18 and 29 years old in good health. Each CDR3 is given with its conserved first and last residue. The D gene is left open where the match is weak. Clone size is stated in some rows and not others, as once, few, many or a class when expanded.

TRBV9	-	TRBJ1-1	-	CASSVGSGTEAFF	TGTGCCAGCAGCGTAGGTTCGGGAACTGAAGCTTTCTTT
TRBV5-4	-	TRBJ2-6	-	CASSLSSGANVLTF	TGTGCCAGCAGCTTGAGCTCTGGGGCCAACGTCCTGACTTTC
TRBV28	-	TRBJ2-5	TRBD1	CASSLYYLGTASQETQYF	TGTGCCAGCAGTTTATATTATCTCGGGACAGCCAGCCAAGAGACCCAGTACTTC
TRBV4-3	many	TRBJ1-3	-	CASSQDTGSGNTIYF	TGCGCCAGCAGCCAAGATACTGGCTCTGGAAACACCATATATTTT
TRBV5-6	-	TRBJ2-7	TRBD1	CASSIAPGTGYEQYF	TGTGCCAGCAGCATAGCACCCGGGACAGGCTACGAGCAGTACTTC
TRBV9	-	TRBJ1-5	TRBD1	CASSLDRGFQPQHF	TGTGCCAGCAGCTTAGACAGGGGATTTCAGCCCCAGCATTTT
TRBV19	-	TRBJ1-2	-	CASSIPTGYYGYTF	TGTGCCAGTAGTATCCCGACAGGCTACTATGGCTACACCTTC
TRBV28	-	TRBJ2-7	TRBD1	CASSFLDRSSYEQYF	TGTGCCAGCAGTTTTTTGGACAGGAGCTCCTACGAGCAGTACTTC
TRBV5-1	-	TRBJ2-3	-	CASSRVRDTSTDTQYF	TGCGCCAGCAGTAGGGTCAGGGATACTAGCACAGATACGCAGTATTTT
TRBV10-2	-	TRBJ2-3	TRBD2	CASGTGGISTDTQYF	TGCGCCAGCGGAACGGGGGGGATTAGCACAGATACGCAGTATTTT
TRBV19	-	TRBJ2-7	TRBD1	CASSRTGRDEQYF	TGTGCCAGTAGTCGGACAGGGCGGGACGAGCAGTACTTC
TRBV5-4	-	TRBJ1-1	-	CASSLAGGSRAEAFF	TGTGCCAGCAGCTTGGCCGGCGGGTCCCGCGCTGAAGCTTTCTTT
TRBV2	few	TRBJ1-4	-	CAITLGYGANEKLFF	TGTGCCATCACGCTCGGTTATGGGGCGAATGAAAAACTGTTTTTT
TRBV7-3	once	TRBJ1-2	-	CASSLSGTDNYGYTF	TGTGCCAGCAGCTTATCGGGGACGGATAACTATGGCTACACCTTC
TRBV19	-	TRBJ2-2	-	CASNRGGSGGNTGELFF	TGTGCCAGTAACCGGGGCGGGTCCGGGGGGAACACCGGGGAGCTGTTTTTT
TRBV6-5	once	TRBJ2-4	-	CARGPGLENIQYF	TGTGCCAGGGGTCCGGGGTTGGAAAACATTCAGTACTTC
TRBV5-1	-	TRBJ2-3	-	CASSSDVVGADTQYF	TGCGCCAGCAGCTCCGACGTGGTCGGGGCAGATACGCAGTATTTT
TRBV2	-	TRBJ2-5	TRBD2	CASSEIASGGETQYF	TGTGCCAGCAGTGAAATCGCTAGCGGCGGGGAGACCCAGTACTTC
TRBV28	-	TRBJ2-1	TRBD1	CASRGQVRYNEQFF	TGTGCCAGCAGGGGACAGGTCCGCTACAATGAGCAGTTCTTC
TRBV4-3	-	TRBJ2-7	-	CASSPGLGSAYEQYF	TGCGCCAGCAGCCCCGGCCTGGGGTCAGCCTACGAGCAGTACTTC
TRBV7-6	-	TRBJ1-2	TRBD1	CASSHRDSRGYTF	TGTGCCAGCAGCCATCGGGACAGCCGAGGCTACACCTTC
TRBV11-2	-	TRBJ1-5	-	CASSLDTDQPQHF	TGTGCCAGCAGCTTAGACACAGATCAGCCCCAGCATTTT
TRBV6-1	-	TRBJ2-1	TRBD2	CASSFRSSGEGEQFF	TGTGCCAGCAGTTTTAGATCCAGCGGGGAGGGTGAGCAGTTCTTC
TRBV5-1	-	TRBJ1-2	-	CASSLGHGGDGYTF	TGCGCCAGCAGCTTGGGCCACGGAGGGGATGGCTACACCTTC
TRBV30	-	TRBJ2-7	-	CAWSRVPYEQYF	TGTGCCTGGAGCCGAGTCCCGTACGAGCAGTACTTC
TRBV10-3	-	TRBJ1-3	-	CAISLPAVAGLSGNTIYF	TGTGCCATCAGCCTCCCCGCGGTGGCAGGCCTCTCTGGAAACACCATATATTTT
TRBV28	-	TRBJ1-4	-	CASSDSGASNEKLFF	TGTGCCAGCAGCGACAGCGGGGCGTCTAATGAAAAACTGTTTTTT
TRBV25-1	-	TRBJ1-1	-	CASSGNRVTEAFF	TGTGCCAGCAGTGGTAACAGGGTTACTGAAGCTTTCTTT
TRBV5-1	-	TRBJ2-5	TRBD2	CASSLGLAGSETQYF	TGCGCCAGCAGCTTGGGACTAGCTGGGTCGGAGACCCAGTACTTC
TRBV11-2	once	TRBJ2-7	TRBD2	CASSLGYQRGGYEQYF	TGTGCCAGCAGCTTAGGCTACCAGCGGGGAGGATACGAGCAGTACTTC
TRBV6-6	few	TRBJ2-3	-	CASSLRGDTQYF	TGTGCCAGCAGTCTCCGTGGGGATACGCAGTATTTT
TRBV15	few	TRBJ2-6	-	CATSRLQHSGANVLTF	TGTGCCACCAGCAGACTCCAACACTCTGGGGCCAACGTCCTGACTTTC
TRBV5-1	-	TRBJ2-2	TRBD1	CASSWRTGDTGELFF	TGCGCCAGCAGCTGGCGGACAGGGGACACCGGGGAGCTGTTTTTT
TRBV14	-	TRBJ2-1	TRBD2	CASSQDLAGGDEQFF	TGTGCCAGCAGCCAAGATCTAGCGGGAGGGGACGAGCAGTTCTTC
TRBV5-4	-	TRBJ1-6	-	CASSLAGINSPLHF	TGTGCCAGCAGCTTGGCGGGGATTAATTCACCCCTCCACTTT
TRBV30	-	TRBJ2-3	-	CAWSAKGTDTQYF	TGTGCCTGGAGTGCCAAGGGGACAGATACGCAGTATTTT
TRBV19	-	TRBJ2-5	TRBD2	CASSISGLAQETQYF	TGTGCCAGTAGTATTTCAGGACTAGCGCAAGAGACCCAGTACTTC
TRBV19	-	TRBJ2-7	TRBD2	CASSGWDRGMAEGTSGRTEQYF	TGTGCCAGTAGTGGATGGGACAGGGGGATGGCAGAAGGGACTAGCGGGAGAACCGAGCAGTACTTC
TRBV6-5	many	TRBJ1-5	-	CASKARNQPQHF	TGTGCCAGCAAAGCAAGGAATCAGCCCCAGCATTTT
TRBV7-3	-	TRBJ1-3	TRBD1	CASSVGQADSGNTIYF	TGTGCCAGCAGCGTGGGACAGGCCGACTCTGGAAACACCATATATTTT
TRBV29-1	few	TRBJ1-1	-	CSVDNAAEAFF	TGCAGCGTTGATAATGCGGCTGAAGCTTTCTTT
TRBV5-4	-	TRBJ2-2	-	CASSLGTPTGELFF	TGTGCCAGCAGCTTGGGCACCCCCACCGGGGAGCTGTTTTTT
TRBV6-1	-	TRBJ2-5	TRBD1	CATNRGETQYF	TGTGCCACCAACAGGGGTGAGACCCAGTACTTC
TRBV6-5	-	TRBJ1-6	TRBD1	CASRPQGGGNSPLHF	TGTGCCAGCAGACCTCAGGGGGGAGGTAATTCACCCCTCCACTTT
TRBV7-2	-	TRBJ2-7	TRBD1	CASSPGDRPWEQYF	TGTGCCAGCAGCCCAGGGGACAGGCCGTGGGAGCAGTACTTC
TRBV6-5	few	TRBJ1-3	-	CASTEWVGGNTIYF	TGTGCCAGCACCGAGTGGGTAGGGGGAAACACCATATATTTT
TRBV25-1	-	TRBJ2-6	TRBD1	CASSRTGSRSGANVLTF	TGTGCCAGCTCAAGGACAGGGAGCCGATCTGGGGCCAACGTCCTGACTTTC
TRBV11-2	-	TRBJ1-4	-	CASSLDRQHYEKLFF	TGTGCCAGCAGCTTAGACCGACAGCACTATGAAAAACTGTTTTTT
TRBV11-3	-	TRBJ2-1	TRBD1	CASSSSGTDTYNEQFF	TGTGCCAGCAGCAGCTCTGGGACAGACACCTACAATGAGCAGTTCTTC
TRBV7-9	-	TRBJ1-1	-	CASSFKRNTEAFF	TGTGCCAGCAGCTTCAAAAGGAACACTGAAGCTTTCTTT
TRBV28	-	TRBJ1-2	-	CASSTIAGGGGTGYTF	TGTGCCAGCAGTACCATCGCCGGGGGCGGCGGTACGGGCTACACCTTC
TRBV28	-	TRBJ1-2	-	CASSSGAARFF	TGTGCCAGCAGTTCAGGGGCAGCAAGATTCTTC